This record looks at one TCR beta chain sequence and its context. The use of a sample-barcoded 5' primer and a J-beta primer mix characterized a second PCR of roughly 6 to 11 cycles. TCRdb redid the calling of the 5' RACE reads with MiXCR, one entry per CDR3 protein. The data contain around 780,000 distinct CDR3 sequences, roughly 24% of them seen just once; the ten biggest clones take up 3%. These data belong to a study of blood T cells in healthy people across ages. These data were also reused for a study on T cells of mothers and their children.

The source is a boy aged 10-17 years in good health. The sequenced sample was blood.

This CDR3 is CASSYASRGNSPLHF. The CDR3 DNA is TGTGCCAGCAGTTACGCATCTCGTGGGAATTCACCCCTCCACTTT. This chain connects TRBV6-5 to TRBJ1-6; no clear D. Germline V gene lookup returns CDR1 MNHEY and CDR2 SVGAGI. Deletions cut 2 bases from V and 7 bases from J, with 12 bases between. The CDR3 is 15 residues long.